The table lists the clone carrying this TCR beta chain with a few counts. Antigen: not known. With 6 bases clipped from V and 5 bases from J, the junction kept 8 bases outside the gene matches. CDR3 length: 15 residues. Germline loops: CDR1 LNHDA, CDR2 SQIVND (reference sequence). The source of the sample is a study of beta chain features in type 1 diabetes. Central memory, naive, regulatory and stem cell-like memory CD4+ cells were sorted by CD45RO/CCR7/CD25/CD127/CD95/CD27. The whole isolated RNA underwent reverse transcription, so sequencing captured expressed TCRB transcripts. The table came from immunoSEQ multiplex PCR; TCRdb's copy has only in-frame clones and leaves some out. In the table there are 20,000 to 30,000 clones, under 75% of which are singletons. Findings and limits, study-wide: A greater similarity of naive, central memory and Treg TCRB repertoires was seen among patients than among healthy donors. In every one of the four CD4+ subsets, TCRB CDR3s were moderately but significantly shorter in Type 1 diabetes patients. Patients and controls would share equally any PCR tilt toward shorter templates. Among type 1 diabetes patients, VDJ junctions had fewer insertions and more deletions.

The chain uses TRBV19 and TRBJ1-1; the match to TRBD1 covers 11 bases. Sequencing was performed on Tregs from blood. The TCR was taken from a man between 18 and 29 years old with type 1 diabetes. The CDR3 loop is CASRSLGTGGTEAFF. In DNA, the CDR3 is TGTGCCAGTAGATCCCTCGGGACAGGGGGTACTGAAGCTTTCTTT. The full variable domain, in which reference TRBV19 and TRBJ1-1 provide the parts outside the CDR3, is DGGITQSPKYLFRKEGQNVTLSCEQNLNHDAMYWYRQDPGQGLRLIYYSQIVNDFQKGDIAEGYSVSREKKESFPLTVTSAQKNPTAFYLCASRSLGTGGTEAFFGQGTRLTVV.